Shown below are 27 T cell receptor beta chains from a single sample sequenced in a study of OX40 agonist ivuxolimab in advanced cancers. The assay was immunoSEQ multiplex PCR, and TCRdb's table has in-frame clones only and misses some. Among some 73,000 clones listed, about 86% were seen once. The sample consisted of CD4+ or CD8+ T cells sorted from blood, taken in a trial of the OX40 agonist ivuxolimab. These receptors came from an adult with an advanced solid tumor such as melanoma, head and neck, liver or kidney cancer.

The chain links TRBV6-1 to TRBJ2-3; the D gene is possibly TRBD1 (6 bases). Germline CDR1 MNHNS, CDR2 SASEGT. Trimming pared 2 bases from V and 0 bases from J, leaving 9 bases between. The CDR3 covers 15 residues. CDR3 region: CASSERTASTDTQYF. Written as DNA, the CDR3 is TGTGCCAGCAGTGAACGGACAGCAAGCACAGATACGCAGTATTTT.

This CDR3 is CASTPGGTGQPQHF. DNA of the CDR3: TGTGCCAGCACCCCGGGGGGGACCGGGCAGCCCCAGCATTTT. The chain recombines TRBV28 with TRBJ1-5, with a possible D match to TRBD1 (5 bases). The CDR3 totals 14 residues. V was clipped by 7 bases and J by 7 bases, with 17 bases between them. Germline CDR1 is MDHEN and CDR2 is SYDVKM.

V and J are TRBV5-5 and TRBJ1-1, with 7 positions matching TRBD1. The CDR3 consists of 12 residues. Trimming removed 2 bases from V and 9 bases from J; junction bases left unmatched: 4. Germline assignment: CDR1 SGHKS and CDR2 YYEKEE (reference sequence). The chain's CDR3 is CASSLTGAKAFF. The DNA of the CDR3 is TGTGCCAGCAGCTTAACAGGGGCCAAAGCTTTCTTT.

In this sample, this clone turned up once. V and J are TRBV29-1 and TRBJ2-7, with D perhaps being TRBD1 or TRBD2 (5 bases each). V lost 7 bases and J 10 bases, leaving 23 bases between the germline ends. CDR1 is SQVTM and CDR2 is ANQGSEA in the germline V gene. The CDR3 is made up of 13 amino acids. The CDR3 reads CSAGPGPPGGQYF. The CDR3 region has the DNA TGCAGCGCCGGTCCGGGGCCCCCAGGAGGTCAGTACTTC.

The chain recombines TRBV7-6 with TRBJ1-5; D ambiguous. Germline CDR1 SGHVS, CDR2 FNYEAQ. This CDR3 contains 13 residues. V was pared by 2 bases and J by 3 bases, with 5 bases between. The CDR3 region is CASSLTPNQPQHF. In nucleotides, the CDR3 is TGTGCCAGCAGCTTAACGCCCAATCAGCCCCAGCATTTT.

The chain is built from TRBV6-5 and TRBJ1-3, with TRBD1 identical over 7 bases. The germline V gene encodes CDR1 MNHEY and CDR2 SVGAGI. The junction had 3 bases not matched to a gene; V was cut back by 6 bases and J by 1 base. The CDR3 length is 14 residues. CDR3 protein: CASSPTGSGNTIYF. CDR3 sequence (DNA): TGTGCCAGCAGCCCGACAGGGTCTGGAAACACCATATATTTT.

The chain links TRBV4-1 to TRBJ2-1; the D is unclear. The length of the CDR3 is 13 residues. Trimming shortened V by 0 bases and J by 8 bases, and 8 bases separated the two germline ends. Germline V lookup: CDR1 MGHRA, CDR2 YSYEKL. The DNA for the CDR3 is TGCGCCAGCAGCCAAGAAAGGCACTATGAGCAGTTCTTC. This codes for CASSQERHYEQFF.

This sequence joins TRBV7-9 and TRBJ2-1; TRBD2 aligns across 15 bases. The J segment lost 3 bases and the V segment lost 1 base, leaving 4 bases of the junction unmatched. CDR1 and CDR2 from the germline V gene are SEHNR and FQNEAQ (reference sequence). This CDR3 contains 18 residues. The CDR3 spells CASSLEGTSGRFYNEQFF. CDR3 sequence (DNA): TGTGCCAGCAGCTTAGAGGGGACTAGCGGGAGGTTCTACAATGAGCAGTTCTTC.

The chain combines TRBV7-2 with TRBJ2-3; D is uncertain. The CDR3 runs to 12 residues. Between the trimmed V and J ends, which lost 5 bases and 6 bases, there was a span of 9 bases. CDR1 SGHTA and CDR2 FQGNSA come from the germline V gene. CDR3 protein: CASSHYEDTQYF. Here the CDR3 DNA reads TGTGCCAGCAGCCACTACGAGGATACGCAGTATTTT.

Turning to this clone: The same CDR3 arises from other DNA sequences in this sample as well. The rearrangement joins TRBV15 to TRBJ1-1; unclear D gene. Per germline, CDR1 LNHNV and CDR2 YYDKDF (reference sequence). This CDR3 has 16 residues. Trimming took 3 bases from V and 0 from J, leaving 14 bases between them. The CDR3 sequence is CATSREVGSLNTEAFF. The CDR3 DNA follows: TGTGCCACCAGCAGGGAGGTCGGCAGCTTGAACACTGAAGCTTTCTTT.

The rearrangement joins TRBV30 to TRBJ1-3; 9 bases align to TRBD1. The length of the CDR3 is 13 residues. V lost 5 bases, J lost 4 bases, and 3 bases stayed unmatched. In germline, CDR1 is GTSNPN, CDR2 SVGIG (reference sequence). The CDR3 DNA follows: TGTGCCTGGGACAGGGGGATAGGAAACACCATATATTTT. This codes for CAWDRGIGNTIYF.

This clone has just one count. This sample includes further DNA sequences coding for the same CDR3. This rearrangement joins TRBV7-3 to TRBJ2-7; D may be TRBD1 or TRBD2 (6 bases each). Per germline, CDR1 SGHTA and CDR2 FQGTGA. The CDR3 is made up of 14 amino acids. V lost 5 bases and J 4 bases, leaving 15 bases between the germline ends. The CDR3 sequence: CASSVTGGLYEQYF. Here the CDR3 DNA reads TGTGCCAGCAGCGTTACTGGGGGGCTATACGAGCAGTACTTC.

The chain recombines TRBV7-9 with TRBJ2-7, with a weak D call TRBD1 (6 bases). CDR1 and CDR2 (germline): SEHNR, FQNEAQ (reference sequence). The CDR3 has 12 residues. V lost 9 bases and J lost 8, with 17 bases in between. The CDR3 is CARLTGPRKQYF. DNA for the CDR3: TGTGCCAGATTAACAGGGCCCCGTAAGCAGTACTTC.

The chain has TRBV7-9 and TRBJ2-5; maybe TRBD1 (6 bases). The CDR3 extends over 18 amino acids. V lost 1 base to trimming and J lost 0 bases, with 18 bases between them. Germline values: CDR1 SEHNR, CDR2 FQNEAQ (reference sequence). Here the CDR3 DNA reads TGTGCCAGCAGCTTAGTAAAGACGGACAGCCCGTACCAAGAGACCCAGTACTTC. Its translation is CASSLVKTDSPYQETQYF.

The chain carries TRBV28 and TRBJ2-7, with D perhaps TRBD1 (7 bases). Trimming left V 3 bases short and J 5 bases short, with 14 bases between. The CDR3 length is 14 residues. Germline V gene sequence: CDR1 MDHEN, CDR2 SYDVKM. The DNA for the CDR3 is TGTGCCAGCAGTTTCGGAGGGGGCCAACACGAGCAGTACTTC. Translation: CASSFGGGQHEQYF.

V is TRBV29-1 and J is TRBJ1-1; D unresolved. Germline CDR1 and CDR2: SQVTM and ANQGSEA. Trimming pared 7 bases from V and 0 bases from J, leaving 9 bases between. The CDR3 consists of 12 residues. CDR3 nucleotide sequence: TGCAGCGGGGAGGCGGTGAACACTGAAGCTTTCTTT. It translates to CSGEAVNTEAFF.

The chain combines TRBV6-7 with TRBJ2-3; weak D call: TRBD2 (6 bases). TRBV6-7 is known as an ORF, though its function is uncertain. The CDR3 is 18 amino acids. The germline V and J ends were trimmed by 6 bases and 2 bases, with 24 bases remaining between them. The chain's CDR3 is CASSAGIGTGNYTDTQYF. The CDR3 DNA is TGTGCCAGCAGCGCCGGGATCGGGACTGGGAATTACACAGATACGCAGTATTTT.

The J gene is TRBJ1-1, the V gene TRBV10-3, with TRBD1 identical over 10 bases. The germline gives CDR1 ENHRY, CDR2 SYGVKD. Losses at the gene ends were 4 bases for V and 5 bases for J; bases not matched to a gene: 10. This CDR3 spans 16 amino acids. The CDR3 spells CAISGQGAFSRTEAFF. The CDR3 bases are TGTGCCATCAGTGGACAGGGGGCGTTTTCTAGAACTGAAGCTTTCTTT.

The V call is TRBV28, the J call TRBJ1-2; tentative D call: TRBD1 (6 bases). Germline CDR1 reads MDHEN; CDR2 reads SYDVKM. The CDR3 sequence is 14 residues long. V shed 6 bases and J shed 2 bases, with 13 bases lying between them. CDR3 loop: CASRPGQKNYGYTF. Written as DNA, the CDR3 is TGTGCCAGCAGGCCAGGACAGAAGAACTATGGCTACACCTTC.

The rearrangement uses TRBV13 and TRBJ1-4; tentatively, D is TRBD1 (6 bases). Trimming shortened V by 5 bases and J by 0 bases, and 19 bases separated the two germline ends. Germline-derived CDR1 and CDR2 are PRHDT and FYEKMQ (reference sequence). The CDR3 is 18 amino acids. The CDR3: CASSRRSGGAATNEKLFF. CDR3 coding DNA: TGTGCCAGCAGCCGCAGGTCGGGGGGCGCCGCAACTAATGAAAAACTGTTTTTT.

The V gene is TRBV11-1, the J gene TRBJ2-1; 12 bases line up with TRBD1. V shed 5 bases, J shed 4 bases, and the junction held 9 bases outside the gene matches. The CDR3 spans 17 residues. Germline V gene sequence: CDR1 SGHAT, CDR2 FQDESV (reference sequence). CDR3 coding DNA: TGTGCCAGCAGCCCGATCCGGGACAGGGGGCCATACAATGAGCAGTTCTTC. It encodes CASSPIRDRGPYNEQFF.

The CDR3 DNA is TGTGCCAGCAGTCCACATACTCGACAGTACACCGGGGAGCTGTTTTTT. Encoded protein: CASSPHTRQYTGELFF. The J gene is TRBJ2-2, the V gene TRBV28; D is perhaps TRBD1 (5 bases). Germline values: CDR1 MDHEN, CDR2 SYDVKM. Trimming left V 5 bases short and J 3 bases short, with 16 bases between. The CDR3 extends over 16 amino acids.

The chain combines TRBV11-1 with TRBJ2-2; no reliable D call. The CDR3 extends over 14 amino acids. The V end was cut by 0 bases, the J end by 7 bases, with 9 bases between. Germline V CDR1 and CDR2: SGHAT, FQDESV (reference sequence). The CDR3 region is CASSLAGGFGELFF. In nucleotides, the CDR3 is TGTGCCAGCAGCTTAGCCGGTGGATTCGGGGAGCTGTTTTTT.

This clone is categorized as medium-sized. Different DNA sequences within this sample yield the same CDR3. The V gene is TRBV7-2, the J gene TRBJ2-7; 9 positions match TRBD1. The CDR3 length is 14 residues. The germline V gene encodes CDR1 SGHTA and CDR2 FQGNSA. J was trimmed by 4 bases and V by 2 bases; bases with no gene match: 3. CDR3: CASSLLGQGYEQYF. CDR3 in DNA: TGTGCCAGCAGCTTACTAGGACAGGGGTACGAGCAGTACTTC.

The V gene is TRBV19, the J gene TRBJ2-1; D is unclear. Between the trimmed V and J ends, which lost 3 bases and 5 bases, there was a span of 8 bases. CDR3 length equals 13 residues. The germline gives CDR1 LNHDA, CDR2 SQIVND (reference sequence). CDR3 amino acids: CASSMSLNNEQFF. The DNA of the CDR3 is TGTGCCAGTAGTATGTCTCTAAACAATGAGCAGTTCTTC.

The rearrangement uses TRBV6-5 and TRBJ2-1, with D possibly TRBD2 on 7 matching bases. This CDR3 region has 15 residues. Germline CDR1 and CDR2: MNHEY and SVGAGI. Trimming cost V 8 bases and J 7 bases, with 21 bases left between them. The chain's CDR3 is CASSTQGGGANEQFF. The DNA of the CDR3 is TGTGCCAGCTCCACTCAAGGGGGGGGCGCGAATGAGCAGTTCTTC.

The CDR3 is CASSARQSSYNEQFF. Written as DNA, the CDR3 is TGTGCCAGCAGCGCAAGGCAGAGCTCCTACAATGAGCAGTTCTTC. This chain links TRBV7-2 with TRBJ2-1; no reliable D call. V shed 5 bases and J shed 0 bases, with 11 bases lying between them. This CDR3 is built from 15 residues. The germline V gene has CDR1 SGHTA and CDR2 FQGNSA.